A few counts support the clone carrying this T cell receptor (beta chain). The sample is drawn from a study of T-cell memory formation after mild COVID-19. From germline, CDR1 is SGHTA and CDR2 FQGTGA. This CDR3 is built from 12 residues. V gave up 5 bases and J gave up 5 bases, with 7 bases separating them. TCRdb passed the 5' RACE reads through MiXCR, listing each CDR3 protein once. The profile covers just over 400,000 distinct CDR3 sequences, with less than 25% appearing a single time and about an eighth taken by the ten largest. The sample consisted of PBMCs or a T cell subset sorted from them (not recorded which). V gene TRBV7-3 combines with J gene TRBJ2-1, with D unclear. The receptor comes from an adult woman who had mild COVID-19 (a few samples of this study predate the infection). Cell type and time point are not known. This CDR3 is CASSHPNNEQFF. The CDR3 DNA reads as TGTGCCAGCAGCCATCCGAACAATGAGCAGTTCTTC.